This T cell receptor (beta chain) was sequenced in a study of blood T cell repertoires in COVID-19. Overall study: Some COVID-19 samples were acute and others convalescent; all came from the United States, Italy and Spain. The cDNA or gDNA used as material had been derived from T cells, B-cell-depleted T cells, or PBMCs.

Original processing notes: Reference gene primers were amplified, and this amplification served to estimate nucleated cell counts. TCRdb's copy holds only in-frame clones and misses some; the assay was immunoSEQ multiplex PCR. The V and J calls and the clone size are those of that table, but D and trimming were determined from the DNA. The data show approximately 140,000 clones, more than 70% seen once. This clonotype originated in a man in his 60s with active or convalescent COVID-19. Sequencing input: peripheral blood.

CDR3 nucleotides: TGTGCCAGCAGCCGAAGATCCGGGACAGGGCGACCGCAGTATTTT. This translates into CASSRRSGTGRPQYF. This chain links TRBV28 with TRBJ2-3, with 9 bases that match TRBD1. CDR1 and CDR2 (germline): MDHEN, SYDVKM. The CDR3 extends over 15 amino acids. V trimming: 6 bases; J trimming: 10 bases; junction bases outside the gene matches: 14. The full variable domain, in which reference TRBV28 and TRBJ2-3 provide the parts outside the CDR3, is DVKVTQSSRYLVKRTGEKVFLECVQDMDHENMFWYRQDPGLGLRLIYFSYDVKMKEKGDIPEGYSVSREKKERFSLILESASTNQTSMYLCASSRRSGTGRPQYFGPGTRLTVL.